The source of this T cell receptor beta chain is a study of T cell responses to AZD1222 COVID-19 vaccine. The V and J ends lost 6 bases and 5 bases, in that order; junction bases with no gene match: 15. CDR3 length equals 16 residues. Germline V gene sequence: CDR1 SGHTS, CDR2 YDEGEE. Points on this clone: Its antigen is still unknown.

Sequencing used immunoSEQ multiplex PCR; TCRdb keeps in-frame clones, though not all of them. The repertoire has approximately 120,000 clones, around 80% of them found once; the top ten carry about 27%. Second doses that came at about 4 or about 12 weeks were put together. Study findings and constraints: Possibly, clonal diversity was underestimated; donors were largely white British and included more females.

The sample was peripheral blood, taken 28 days after the second AZD1222 dose. The chain has TRBV5-8 and TRBJ2-5; 8 bases match TRBD2. The receptor comes from an adult who received the AZD1222 COVID-19 vaccine. Here the CDR3 reads CASKMALGTRGETQYF. CDR3 bases: TGTGCCAGCAAAATGGCTCTCGGGACTAGGGGGGAGACCCAGTACTTC.